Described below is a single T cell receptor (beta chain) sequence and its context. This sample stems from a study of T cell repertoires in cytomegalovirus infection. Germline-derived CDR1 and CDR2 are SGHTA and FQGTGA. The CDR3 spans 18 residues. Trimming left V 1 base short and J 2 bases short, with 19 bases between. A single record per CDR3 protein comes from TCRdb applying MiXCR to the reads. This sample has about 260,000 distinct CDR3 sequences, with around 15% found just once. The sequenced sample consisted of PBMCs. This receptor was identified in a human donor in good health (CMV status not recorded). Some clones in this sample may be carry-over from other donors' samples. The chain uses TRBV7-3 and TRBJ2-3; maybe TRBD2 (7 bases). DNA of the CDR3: TGTGCCAGCAGCTTAAACAGGGACTACCACTTGGACACAGATACGCAGTATTTT. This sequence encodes CASSLNRDYHLDTDTQYF.